This TCR beta chain was sequenced during a study of T cell responses to AZD1222 COVID-19 vaccine. The method was immunoSEQ multiplex PCR; TCRdb's version includes in-frame clones alone and lacks a portion of them. The sample yields tens of thousands of clones, around three quarters seen once. Germline loops: CDR1 SGHRS, CDR2 YFSETQ. With 4 bases removed from V and 1 base from J, the gap between germline ends came to 2 bases. The CDR3 loop spans 11 amino acids. About this clone: Antigen: not known.

Findings and caveats of the study: Donors were chiefly white British, with a greater number of females, and clonal diversity was perhaps underestimated. Spike-specific TCR breadth and depth both grew after two AZD1222 doses.

This TCR was recovered from an adult in good health. The sequencing used peripheral blood, collected on day 0 of AZD1222 vaccination. The rearrangement links TRBV5-1 to TRBJ1-2; unclear D gene. This CDR3 is CASSNNYGYTF. CDR3 DNA sequence: TGCGCCAGCAGCAATAACTATGGCTACACCTTC. Together with reference TRBV5-1 and TRBJ1-2, the CDR3 gives the full variable domain: KAGVTQTPRYLIKTRGQQVTLSCSPISGHRSVSWYQQTPGQGLQFLFEYFSETQRNKGNFPGRFSGRQFSNSRSEMNVSTLELGDSALYLCASSNNYGYTFGSGTRLTVV.